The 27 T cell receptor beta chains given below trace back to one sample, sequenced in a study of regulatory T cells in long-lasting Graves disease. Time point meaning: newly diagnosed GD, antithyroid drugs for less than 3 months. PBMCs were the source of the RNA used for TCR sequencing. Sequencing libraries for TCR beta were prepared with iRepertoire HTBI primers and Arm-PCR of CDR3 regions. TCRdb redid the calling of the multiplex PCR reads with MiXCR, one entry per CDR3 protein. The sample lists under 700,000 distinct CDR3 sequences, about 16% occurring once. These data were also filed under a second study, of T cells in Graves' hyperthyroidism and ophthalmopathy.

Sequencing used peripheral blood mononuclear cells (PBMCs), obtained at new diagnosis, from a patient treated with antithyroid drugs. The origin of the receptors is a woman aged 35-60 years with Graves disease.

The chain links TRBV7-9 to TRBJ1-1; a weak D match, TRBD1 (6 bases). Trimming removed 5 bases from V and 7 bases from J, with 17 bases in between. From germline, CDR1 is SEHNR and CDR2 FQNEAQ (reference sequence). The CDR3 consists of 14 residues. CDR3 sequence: CASSKQQGSSEAFF. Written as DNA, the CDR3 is TGTGCCAGCAGCAAGCAACAGGGTTCTAGTGAAGCTTTCTTT.

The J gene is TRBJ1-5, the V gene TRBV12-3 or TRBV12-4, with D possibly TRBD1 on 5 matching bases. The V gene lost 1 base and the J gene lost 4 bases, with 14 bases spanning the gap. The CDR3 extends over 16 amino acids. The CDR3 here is CASSLDALPGNQPQHF. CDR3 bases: TGTGCCAGCAGTTTAGACGCCCTCCCAGGGAATCAGCCCCAGCATTTT.

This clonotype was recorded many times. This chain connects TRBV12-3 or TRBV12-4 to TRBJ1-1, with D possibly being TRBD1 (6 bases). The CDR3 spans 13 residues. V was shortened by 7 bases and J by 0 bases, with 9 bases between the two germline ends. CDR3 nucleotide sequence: TGTGCCAGCAAGGGGGATGTGAACACTGAAGCTTTCTTT. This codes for CASKGDVNTEAFF.

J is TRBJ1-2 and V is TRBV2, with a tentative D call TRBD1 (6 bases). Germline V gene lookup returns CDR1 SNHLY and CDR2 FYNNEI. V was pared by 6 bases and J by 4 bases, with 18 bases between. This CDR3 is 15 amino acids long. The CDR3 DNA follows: TGTGCCAGCAGCCCTCGTTCAACAGGGAGCTATGGCTACACCTTC. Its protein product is CASSPRSTGSYGYTF.

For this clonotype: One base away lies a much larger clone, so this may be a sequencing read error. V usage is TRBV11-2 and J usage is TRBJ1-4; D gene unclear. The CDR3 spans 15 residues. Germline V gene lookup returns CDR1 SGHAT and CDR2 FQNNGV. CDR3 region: CASSPWPPTNEKLSF. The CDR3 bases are TGTGCCAGCAGCCCATGGCCGCCAACTAATGAAAAACTGTCTTTT.

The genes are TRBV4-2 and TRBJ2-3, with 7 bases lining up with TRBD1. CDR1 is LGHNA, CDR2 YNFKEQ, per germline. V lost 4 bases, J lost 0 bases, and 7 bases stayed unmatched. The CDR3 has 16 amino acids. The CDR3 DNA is TGTGCCAGCAGCCCCGAGGGGGCCTCTAGCACAGATACGCAGTATTTT. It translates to CASSPEGASSTDTQYF.

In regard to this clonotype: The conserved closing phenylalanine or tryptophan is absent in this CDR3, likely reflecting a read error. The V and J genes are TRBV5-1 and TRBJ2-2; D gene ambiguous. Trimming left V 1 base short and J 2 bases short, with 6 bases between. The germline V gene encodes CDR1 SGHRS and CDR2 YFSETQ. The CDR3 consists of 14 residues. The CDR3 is CASSLTANTGELFS. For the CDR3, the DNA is TGCGCCAGCAGCTTGACAGCCAACACCGGGGAGCTGTTTTCT.

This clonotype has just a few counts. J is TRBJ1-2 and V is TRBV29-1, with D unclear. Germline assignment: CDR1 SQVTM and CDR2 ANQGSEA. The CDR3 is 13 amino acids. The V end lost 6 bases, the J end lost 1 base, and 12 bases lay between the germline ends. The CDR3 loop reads CSVATGVNYGYTF. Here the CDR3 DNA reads TGCAGCGTCGCCACCGGGGTTAACTATGGCTACACCTTC.

CDR3 in DNA: TGTGCCAGCAGTTTTGGCAGGGCCACCTGCGAGCAGTACTTC. As protein: CASSFGRATCEQYF. The gene calls are TRBV12-3 or TRBV12-4 and TRBJ2-7; tentative D call: TRBD1 (5 bases). This CDR3 comprises 14 residues. The ends were cut back, 3 bases at V and 6 bases at J, with 15 bases in the middle.

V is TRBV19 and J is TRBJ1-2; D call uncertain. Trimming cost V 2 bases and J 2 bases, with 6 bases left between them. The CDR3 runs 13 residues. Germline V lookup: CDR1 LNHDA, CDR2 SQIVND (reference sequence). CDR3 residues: CASSISANYGYTF. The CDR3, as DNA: TGTGCCAGTAGTATATCGGCAAACTATGGCTACACCTTC.

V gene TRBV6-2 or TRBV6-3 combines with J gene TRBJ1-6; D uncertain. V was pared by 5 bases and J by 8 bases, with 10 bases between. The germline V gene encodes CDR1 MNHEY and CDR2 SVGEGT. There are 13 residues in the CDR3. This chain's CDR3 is CASSPGEYSPLHF. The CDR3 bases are TGTGCCAGCAGTCCCGGGGAGTATTCACCCCTCCACTTT.

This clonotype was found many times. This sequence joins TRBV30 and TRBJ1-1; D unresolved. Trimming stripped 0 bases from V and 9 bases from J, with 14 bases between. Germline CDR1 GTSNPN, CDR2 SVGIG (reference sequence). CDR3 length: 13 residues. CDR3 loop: CAWSVGRQAQAFF. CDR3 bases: TGTGCCTGGAGTGTAGGGCGCCAAGCCCAAGCTTTCTTT.

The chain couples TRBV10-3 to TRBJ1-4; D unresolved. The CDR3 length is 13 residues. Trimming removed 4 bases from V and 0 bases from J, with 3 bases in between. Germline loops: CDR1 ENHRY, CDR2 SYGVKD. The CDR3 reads CAISGSTNEKLFF. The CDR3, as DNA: TGTGCCATCAGTGGCTCAACTAATGAAAAACTGTTTTTT.

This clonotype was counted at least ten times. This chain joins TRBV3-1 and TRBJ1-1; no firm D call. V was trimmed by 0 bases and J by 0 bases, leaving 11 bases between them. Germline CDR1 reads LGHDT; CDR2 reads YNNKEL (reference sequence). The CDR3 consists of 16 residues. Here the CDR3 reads CASSQDNVKMNTEAFF. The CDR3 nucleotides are TGTGCCAGCAGCCAAGACAATGTTAAGATGAACACTGAAGCTTTCTTT.

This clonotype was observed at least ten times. CDR3: CSVDEDRGQEQFF. CDR3 DNA sequence: TGCAGCGTTGATGAGGACAGGGGGCAGGAGCAGTTCTTC. The chain is built from TRBV29-1 and TRBJ2-1; 11 bases fit TRBD1. Germline CDR1 reads SQVTM; CDR2 reads ANQGSEA. The J segment lost 10 bases and the V segment lost 3 bases, leaving 5 bases of the junction unmatched. The CDR3 totals 13 residues.

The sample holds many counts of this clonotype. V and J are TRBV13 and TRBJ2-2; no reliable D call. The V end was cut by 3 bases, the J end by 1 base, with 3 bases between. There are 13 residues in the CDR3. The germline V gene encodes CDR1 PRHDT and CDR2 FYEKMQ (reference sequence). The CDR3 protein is CASSFENTGELFF. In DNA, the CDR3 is TGTGCCAGCAGCTTTGAGAACACCGGGGAGCTGTTTTTT.

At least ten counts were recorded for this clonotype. The DNA for the CDR3 is TGTGCCAGCAGAGGGGGAGGTGAAAAACTGTTTTTT. It specifies CASRGGGEKLFF. V is TRBV2 and J is TRBJ1-4; D is perhaps TRBD1 (6 bases). V was clipped by 6 bases and J by 7 bases, with 9 bases between them. CDR1 and CDR2 from the germline V gene are SNHLY and FYNNEI. This CDR3 has 12 residues. Looking up the rest from reference TRBV2 and TRBJ1-4 gives the full variable domain: EPEVTQTPSHQVTQMGQEVILRCVPISNHLYFYWYRQILGQKVEFLVSFYNNEISEKSEIFDDQFSVERPDGSNFTLKIRSTKLEDSAMYFCASRGGGEKLFFGSGTQLSVL.

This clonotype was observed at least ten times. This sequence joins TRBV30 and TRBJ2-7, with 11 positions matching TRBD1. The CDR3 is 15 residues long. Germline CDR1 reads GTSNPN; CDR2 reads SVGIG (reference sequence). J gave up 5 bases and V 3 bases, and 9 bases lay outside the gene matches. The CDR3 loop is CAWRDWDRGFNEQYF. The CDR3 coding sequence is TGTGCCTGGAGGGACTGGGACAGGGGGTTTAACGAGCAGTACTTC.

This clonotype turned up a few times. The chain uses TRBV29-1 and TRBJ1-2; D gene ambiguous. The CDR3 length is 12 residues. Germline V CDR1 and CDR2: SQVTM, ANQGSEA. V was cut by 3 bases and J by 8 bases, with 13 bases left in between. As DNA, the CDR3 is TGCAGCGTTGATTGGCCCAGGAGAGGCTACACCTTC. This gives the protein CSVDWPRRGYTF.

CDR3 coding DNA: TGCGCCAGCAGCTTGTGGTCGGGAAACAATGAGCAGTTCTTC. This sequence encodes CASSLWSGNNEQFF. The chain has TRBV5-1 and TRBJ2-1; the D gene is possibly TRBD2 (5 bases). The V gene's germline CDR1 is SGHRS and CDR2 YFSETQ. Trimming removed 1 base from V and 5 bases from J, with 10 bases in between. There are 14 residues in the CDR3. The full variable domain, its missing parts supplied by reference TRBV5-1 and TRBJ2-1, is KAGVTQTPRYLIKTRGQQVTLSCSPISGHRSVSWYQQTPGQGLQFLFEYFSETQRNKGNFPGRFSGRQFSNSRSEMNVSTLELGDSALYLCASSLWSGNNEQFFGPGTRLTVL.

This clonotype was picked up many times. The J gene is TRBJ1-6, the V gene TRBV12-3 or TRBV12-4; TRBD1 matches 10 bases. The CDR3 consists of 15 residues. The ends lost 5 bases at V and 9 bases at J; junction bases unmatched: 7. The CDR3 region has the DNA TGTGCCAGCAGTCCGAGGGGACAGGGGTTTTCACCCCTCCACTTT. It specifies CASSPRGQGFSPLHF.

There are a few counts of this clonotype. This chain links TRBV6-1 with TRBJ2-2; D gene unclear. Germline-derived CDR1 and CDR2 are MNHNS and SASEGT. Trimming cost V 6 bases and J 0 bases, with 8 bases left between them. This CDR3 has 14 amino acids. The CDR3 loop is CASRRVTNTGELFF. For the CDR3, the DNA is TGTGCCAGCAGACGTGTCACGAACACCGGGGAGCTGTTTTTT.

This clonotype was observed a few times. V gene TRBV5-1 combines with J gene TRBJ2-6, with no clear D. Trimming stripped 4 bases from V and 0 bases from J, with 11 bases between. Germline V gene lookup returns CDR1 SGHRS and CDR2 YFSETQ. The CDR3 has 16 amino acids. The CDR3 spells CASSTPRGSGANVLTF. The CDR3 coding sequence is TGCGCCAGCAGCACCCCCAGAGGCTCTGGGGCCAACGTCCTGACTTTC. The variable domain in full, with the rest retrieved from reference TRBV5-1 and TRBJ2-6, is KAGVTQTPRYLIKTRGQQVTLSCSPISGHRSVSWYQQTPGQGLQFLFEYFSETQRNKGNFPGRFSGRQFSNSRSEMNVSTLELGDSALYLCASSTPRGSGANVLTFGAGSRLTVL.

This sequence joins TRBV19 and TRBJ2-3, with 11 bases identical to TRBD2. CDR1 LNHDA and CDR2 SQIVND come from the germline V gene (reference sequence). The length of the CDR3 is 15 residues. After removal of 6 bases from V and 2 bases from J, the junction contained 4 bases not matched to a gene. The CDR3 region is CASRSSGGPTDTQYF. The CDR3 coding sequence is TGTGCCAGTAGATCTAGCGGGGGGCCCACAGATACGCAGTATTTT.

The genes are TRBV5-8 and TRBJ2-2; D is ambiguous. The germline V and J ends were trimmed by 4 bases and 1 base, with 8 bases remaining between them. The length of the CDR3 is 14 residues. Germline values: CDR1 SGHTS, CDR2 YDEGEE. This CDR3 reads CASSTWGNTGELFF. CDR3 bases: TGTGCCAGCAGCACGTGGGGGAACACCGGGGAGCTGTTTTTT.

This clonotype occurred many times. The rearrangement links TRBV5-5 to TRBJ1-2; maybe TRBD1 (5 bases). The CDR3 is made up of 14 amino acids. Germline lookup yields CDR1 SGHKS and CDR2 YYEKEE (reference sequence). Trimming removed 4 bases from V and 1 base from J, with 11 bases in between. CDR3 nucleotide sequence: TGTGCCAGCAGCAAGGACAACCTTAACTATGGCTACACCTTC. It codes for CASSKDNLNYGYTF.

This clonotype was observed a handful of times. CDR3 nucleotide sequence: TGTGCCAGTAGTATGGGACATGGTGAGCAGTACTTC. Amino acid sequence: CASSMGHGEQYF. J is TRBJ2-7 and V is TRBV19; D is possibly TRBD1 (6 bases). The CDR3 covers 12 residues. Trimming removed 3 bases from V and 7 bases from J, with 10 bases in between. CDR1 and CDR2 from the germline V gene are LNHDA and SQIVND (reference sequence).